One and the same sample provided the 25 T cell receptor beta chains below, sequenced in a study of cytomegalovirus exposure and HLA in healthy donors. Both 60 Vbeta primers and 13 Jbeta primers went into the PCR. The data were produced by immunoSEQ multiplex PCR, yet TCRdb's version contains in-frame clones alone and is incomplete. The table for this sample gives about 58,000 clones. The sequenced sample consisted of PBMCs. All receptors derive from a woman between 18 and 29 years old in good health and CMV-seronegative.

The chain combines TRBV7-3 with TRBJ2-4; perhaps TRBD2 as D (5 bases). Trimming took off 1 base at V and 7 bases at J, with 11 bases between the two ends. Per the germline V gene, CDR1 is SGHTA and CDR2 is FQGTGA. The CDR3 is 14 residues long. The CDR3 region is CASSLIPRGNIQYF. CDR3 bases: TGTGCCAGCAGCTTAATTCCCCGCGGGAACATTCAGTACTTC.

V is TRBV30 and J is TRBJ1-1; no firm D call. Germline loops: CDR1 GTSNPN, CDR2 SVGIG (reference sequence). This CDR3 is built from 14 residues. The V end was cut by 2 bases, the J end by 1 base, with 11 bases between. The CDR3 here is CAWSWGASNTEAFF. In DNA, the CDR3 is TGTGCCTGGAGTTGGGGAGCCTCGAACACTGAAGCTTTCTTT.

The chain employs TRBV5-1 and TRBJ1-2, with D uncertain. Germline V gene data show CDR1 as SGHRS and CDR2 as YFSETQ. The CDR3 spans 16 residues. Trimming pared 0 bases from V and 4 bases from J, leaving 16 bases between. The CDR3 reads CASSLAPAGGGYGYTF. In DNA form, the CDR3 reads TGCGCCAGCAGCTTGGCCCCGGCAGGAGGAGGCTATGGCTACACCTTC.

The rearrangement joins TRBV5-4 to TRBJ2-1; TRBD2 agrees at 7 bases. This CDR3 spans 16 amino acids. Germline V gene sequence: CDR1 SGHNT, CDR2 YYREEE (reference sequence). V lost 4 bases, J lost 9 bases, and 16 bases stayed unmatched. CDR3 amino acids: CASSERRAGVGGEQFF. The CDR3 bases are TGTGCCAGCAGCGAAAGGCGGGCGGGAGTGGGTGGTGAGCAGTTCTTC. Full variable domain (rest looked up from reference TRBV5-4 and TRBJ2-1): ETGVTQSPTHLIKTRGQQVTLRCSSQSGHNTVSWYQQALGQGPQFIFQYYREEENGRGNFPPRFSGLQFPNYSSELNVNALELDDSALYLCASSERRAGVGGEQFFGPGTRLTVL.

V gene TRBV5-1 combines with J gene TRBJ2-7; 11 nucleotides match TRBD2. CDR1 and CDR2 from the germline V gene are SGHRS and YFSETQ. The CDR3 spans 17 residues. The J segment lost 4 bases and the V segment lost 0 bases, leaving 9 bases of the junction unmatched. CDR3 coding DNA: TGCGCCAGCAGCTTGGCCCTAGCGGGGGGCGATAGGTACGAGCAGTACTTC. It codes for CASSLALAGGDRYEQYF.

The CDR3 DNA reads as TGTGCCAGCAGTTCTCCGGGACAGTCCTACGAGCAGTACTTC. Translated: CASSSPGQSYEQYF. The chain uses TRBV28 and TRBJ2-7, with 7 bases identical to TRBD1. Germline values: CDR1 MDHEN, CDR2 SYDVKM. This CDR3 is 14 amino acids long. After removal of 4 bases from V and 1 base from J, the junction contained 4 bases not matched to a gene.

The genes are TRBV29-1 and TRBJ1-2; the match to TRBD1 covers 7 bases. Per the germline V gene, CDR1 is SQVTM and CDR2 is ANQGSEA. The trim removed 6 bases at V and 7 bases at J, leaving 8 bases unmatched. This CDR3 comprises 12 residues. CDR3 region: CSVTGAGGGYTF. DNA for the CDR3: TGCAGCGTAACAGGGGCGGGGGGTGGCTACACCTTC.

As concerns this clone: One end of the junction does not line up with germline, which may come from a read error. The J gene is TRBJ2-5, the V gene TRBV7-7; perhaps TRBD2 as D (7 bases). The CDR3 length is 14 residues. Germline V gene sequence: CDR1 SSHAT, CDR2 FNYEAQ (reference sequence). CDR3 protein: CASSPGAGDETQYF. In DNA form, the CDR3 reads TGTGCTAGCAGCCCGGGGGCGGGAGATGAGACCCAGTACTTC.

The gene calls are TRBV15 and TRBJ1-2, with D uncertain. The V and J ends lost 5 bases and 4 bases respectively, with 11 bases between them. CDR1 and CDR2 (germline): LNHNV, YYDKDF (reference sequence). CDR3 length equals 13 residues. This CDR3 reads CATSQTEGYGYTF. DNA of the CDR3: TGTGCCACCAGCCAGACGGAGGGCTATGGCTACACCTTC.

The V call is TRBV6-5, the J call TRBJ2-7; D not resolved. The V end was cut by 7 bases, the J end by 2 bases, with 12 bases between. CDR3 length equals 13 residues. Germline CDR1 reads MNHEY; CDR2 reads SVGAGI. The CDR3 DNA is TGTGCCAGCACCTCCCCTAACGCCTACGAGCAGTACTTC. The encoded protein is CASTSPNAYEQYF.

The CDR3 DNA follows: TGTGCCAGTAGTATCTCATACAACGATTACGAGCAGTACTTC. It translates to CASSISYNDYEQYF. This sequence joins TRBV19 and TRBJ2-7; D not certain. CDR1 is LNHDA, CDR2 SQIVND, per germline (reference sequence). Trimming cost V 3 bases and J 4 bases, with 13 bases left between them. The CDR3 contains 14 residues.

The chain uses TRBV9 and TRBJ2-3, with 7 bases fitting TRBD1. Germline loops: CDR1 SGDLS, CDR2 YYNGEE. CDR3 length: 16 residues. The J segment lost 3 bases and the V segment lost 0 bases, leaving 7 bases of the junction unmatched. The CDR3 coding sequence is TGTGCCAGCAGCGTAGACAGCGCAGGGGGAACAGATACGCAGTATTTT. Translated, it gives CASSVDSAGGTDTQYF.

J is TRBJ2-3 and V is TRBV7-9; TRBD1 is a possible D gene (6 bases). V was shortened by 8 bases and J by 8 bases, with 23 bases between the two germline ends. CDR3 size: 15 residues. Germline-derived CDR1 and CDR2 are SEHNR and FQNEAQ (reference sequence). The CDR3 region has the DNA TGTGCCAGCTTGGGGGCGAGTAGGGTAATCGGTACGCAGTATTTT. Amino acids: CASLGASRVIGTQYF.

This sequence joins TRBV9 and TRBJ2-5; 11 bases agree with TRBD2. This CDR3 has 17 residues. Germline trimming cut 0 bases from V and 2 bases from J; bases unmatched to any gene: 6. The germline gives CDR1 SGDLS, CDR2 YYNGEE. The CDR3 sequence: CASSVAGVAGGQETQYF. The CDR3 region has the DNA TGTGCCAGCAGCGTAGCCGGAGTAGCGGGAGGGCAAGAGACCCAGTACTTC.

The chain couples TRBV6-1 to TRBJ2-7, with TRBD1 as a possible D gene (5 bases). CDR1 and CDR2 (germline): MNHNS, SASEGT. Trimming cost V 5 bases and J 7 bases, with 21 bases left between them. This CDR3 has 15 amino acids. The CDR3 is CASSKTHWTTQEQYF. CDR3 nucleotide sequence: TGTGCCAGCAGTAAAACACACTGGACAACTCAGGAGCAGTACTTC.

This chain links TRBV10-3 with TRBJ2-7; the match to TRBD2 covers 8 bases. The CDR3 loop spans 12 amino acids. V was clipped by 6 bases and J by 5 bases; unmatched bases: 3. Germline V lookup: CDR1 ENHRY, CDR2 SYGVKD. The CDR3 loop reads CAISAGGNEQYF. The DNA of the CDR3 is TGTGCCATCAGCGCGGGGGGCAACGAGCAGTACTTC.

The chain joins TRBV19 to TRBJ1-1; unclear D gene. V shed 1 base and J shed 5 bases, with 11 bases lying between them. The CDR3 runs to 14 residues. Germline V gives CDR1 LNHDA, CDR2 SQIVND (reference sequence). CDR3 region: CASSIGEGWTEAFF. Here the CDR3 DNA reads TGTGCCAGTAGTATAGGAGAGGGTTGGACTGAAGCTTTCTTT.

This chain links TRBV12-5 with TRBJ1-2, with a tentative D call TRBD1 (6 bases). V was pared by 2 bases and J by 5 bases, with 12 bases between. The CDR3 loop spans 14 amino acids. Germline V gene data show CDR1 as LGHNT and CDR2 as FRNRAP. CDR3 amino acids: CASGLSGGGYGYTF. In nucleotides, the CDR3 is TGTGCTAGTGGTTTGAGCGGGGGCGGGTATGGCTACACCTTC.

Of note for this clone: A junction end diverges from the germline sequence, so it may reflect a read error. V and J are TRBV6-5 and TRBJ2-3, with TRBD2 matching 14 bases. This CDR3 is 15 amino acids long. The germline V gene has CDR1 MNHEY and CDR2 SVGAGI. The CDR3 DNA is TGTGCCAGCAGCATGACTAGCGGGGGGGCAGATAAGCAGTATTTT. Its translation is CASSMTSGGADKQYF.

The rearrangement links TRBV28 to TRBJ2-1; TRBD2 is a possible D gene (6 bases). With 4 bases removed from V and 7 bases from J, the gap between germline ends came to 14 bases. The CDR3 is 14 residues long. Germline V gene sequence: CDR1 MDHEN, CDR2 SYDVKM. The CDR3: CASSSGLAGNEQFF. The CDR3 coding sequence is TGTGCCAGCAGTTCGGGACTCGCGGGGAATGAGCAGTTCTTC.

CDR3 DNA: TGTGCCAGCAGCTTAGGAGCGGGAGCGTCGGAGGAGCAGTTCTTC. This encodes CASSLGAGASEEQFF. V usage is TRBV7-9 and J usage is TRBJ2-1; 8 positions match TRBD2. Per germline, CDR1 SEHNR and CDR2 FQNEAQ (reference sequence). J gave up 10 bases and V 1 base, and 9 bases lay outside the gene matches. There are 15 residues in the CDR3. Complete variable domain (other parts from reference TRBV7-9 and TRBJ2-1): DTGVSQNPRHKITKRGQNVTFRCDPISEHNRLYWYRQTLGQGPEFLTYFQNEAQLEKSRLLSDRFSAERPKGSFSTLEIQRTEQGDSAMYLCASSLGAGASEEQFFGPGTRLTVL.

V gene TRBV6-5 combines with J gene TRBJ1-1; D is unresolved. V lost 0 bases and J 3 bases, leaving 14 bases between the germline ends. The CDR3 is 16 amino acids. Germline CDR1 MNHEY, CDR2 SVGAGI. The CDR3 region is CASSYSGSHWDTEAFF. Here the CDR3 DNA reads TGTGCCAGCAGTTACTCGGGCTCCCATTGGGACACTGAAGCTTTCTTT.

This chain connects TRBV6-1 to TRBJ1-5, with a tentative D call TRBD1 (6 bases). Trimming removed 3 bases at V and 4 bases at J, with 13 bases between. Germline lookup yields CDR1 MNHNS and CDR2 SASEGT. The length of the CDR3 is 15 residues. CDR3: CASSDNFRGNQPQHF. The CDR3 DNA is TGTGCCAGCAGTGACAACTTCAGGGGTAATCAGCCCCAGCATTTT.

The rearrangement joins TRBV10-1 to TRBJ2-7, with D possibly matching TRBD1 (6 bases). The CDR3 covers 16 residues. Trimming took off 2 bases at V and 0 bases at J, with 14 bases between the two ends. Germline values: CDR1 WNHNN, CDR2 SYGVQD (reference sequence). The DNA for the CDR3 is TGCGCCAGCAGTGAGGGCACAGGGATAAGCTCCTACGAGCAGTACTTC. Translating gives CASSEGTGISSYEQYF.

The rearrangement links TRBV19 to TRBJ2-3; D may be TRBD1 (6 bases). The CDR3 spans 13 residues. Germline V gives CDR1 LNHDA, CDR2 SQIVND (reference sequence). V was trimmed by 6 bases and J by 3 bases, leaving 10 bases between them. The chain's CDR3 is CASRWGQTDTQYF. Here the CDR3 DNA reads TGTGCCAGTAGATGGGGGCAAACAGATACGCAGTATTTT.